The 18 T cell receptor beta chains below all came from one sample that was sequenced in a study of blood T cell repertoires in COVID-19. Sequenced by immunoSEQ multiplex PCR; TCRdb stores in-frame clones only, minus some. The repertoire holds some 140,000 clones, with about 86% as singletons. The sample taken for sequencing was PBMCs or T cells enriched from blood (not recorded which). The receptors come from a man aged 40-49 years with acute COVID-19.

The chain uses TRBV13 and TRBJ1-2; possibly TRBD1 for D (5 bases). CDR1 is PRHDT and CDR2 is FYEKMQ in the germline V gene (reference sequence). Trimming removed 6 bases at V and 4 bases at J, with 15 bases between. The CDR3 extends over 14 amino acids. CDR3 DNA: TGTGCCAGCAGTTACCTGGGGGGAGCCTATGGCTACACCTTC. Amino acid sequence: CASSYLGGAYGYTF.

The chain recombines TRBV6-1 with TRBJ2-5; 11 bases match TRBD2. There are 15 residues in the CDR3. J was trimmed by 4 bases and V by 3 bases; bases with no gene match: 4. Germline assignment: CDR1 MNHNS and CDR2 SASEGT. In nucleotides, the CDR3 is TGTGCCAGCAGTGAGTTAGCGGGAGGGCTAGAGACCCAGTACTTC. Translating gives CASSELAGGLETQYF.

CDR3 protein: CASSPTWRGGYGYTF. CDR3 in DNA: TGTGCCAGTAGTCCCACCTGGAGGGGAGGCTATGGCTACACCTTC. The chain joins TRBV19 to TRBJ1-2, with D possibly matching TRBD1 (5 bases). The V end was cut by 5 bases, the J end by 4 bases, with 17 bases between. Per the germline V gene, CDR1 is LNHDA and CDR2 is SQIVND (reference sequence). CDR3 length: 15 residues.

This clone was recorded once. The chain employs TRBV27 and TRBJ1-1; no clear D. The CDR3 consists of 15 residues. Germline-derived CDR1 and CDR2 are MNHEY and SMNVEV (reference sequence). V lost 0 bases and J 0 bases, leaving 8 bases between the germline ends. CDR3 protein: CASSLSGNMNTEAFF. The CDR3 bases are TGTGCCAGCAGTTTATCCGGGAATATGAACACTGAAGCTTTCTTT.

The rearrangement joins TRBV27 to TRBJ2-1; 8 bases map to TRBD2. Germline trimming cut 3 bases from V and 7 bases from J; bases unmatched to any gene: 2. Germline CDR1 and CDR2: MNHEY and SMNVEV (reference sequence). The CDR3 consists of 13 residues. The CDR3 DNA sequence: TGTGCCAGCAGTTTCCCTAGCGGGAATGAGCAGTTCTTC. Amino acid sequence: CASSFPSGNEQFF.

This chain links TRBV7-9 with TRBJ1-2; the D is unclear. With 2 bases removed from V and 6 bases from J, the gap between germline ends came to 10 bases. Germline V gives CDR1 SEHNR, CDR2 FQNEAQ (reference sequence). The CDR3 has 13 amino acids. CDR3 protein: CASSLSVQDGYTF. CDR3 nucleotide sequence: TGTGCCAGCAGCTTATCGGTCCAAGATGGCTACACCTTC.

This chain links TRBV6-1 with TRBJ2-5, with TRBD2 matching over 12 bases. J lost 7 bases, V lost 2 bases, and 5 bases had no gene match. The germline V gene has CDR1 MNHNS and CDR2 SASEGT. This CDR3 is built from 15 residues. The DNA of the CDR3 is TGTGCCAGCAGTGAACTAGCGGGGGGGGAGGGGACCCAGTACTTC. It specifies CASSELAGGEGTQYF.

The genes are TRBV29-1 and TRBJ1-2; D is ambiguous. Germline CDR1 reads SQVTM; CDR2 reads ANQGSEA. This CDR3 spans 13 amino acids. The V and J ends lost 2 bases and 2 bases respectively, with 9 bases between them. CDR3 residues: CSVEWSVNYGYTF. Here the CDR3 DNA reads TGCAGCGTTGAATGGAGCGTCAACTATGGCTACACCTTC.

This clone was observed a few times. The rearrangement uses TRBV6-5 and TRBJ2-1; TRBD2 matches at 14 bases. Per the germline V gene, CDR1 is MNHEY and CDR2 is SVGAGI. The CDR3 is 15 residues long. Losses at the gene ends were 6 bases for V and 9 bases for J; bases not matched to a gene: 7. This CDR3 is CASSQTSGRAGEQFF. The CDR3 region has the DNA TGTGCCAGCAGCCAGACTAGCGGGAGGGCTGGTGAGCAGTTCTTC.

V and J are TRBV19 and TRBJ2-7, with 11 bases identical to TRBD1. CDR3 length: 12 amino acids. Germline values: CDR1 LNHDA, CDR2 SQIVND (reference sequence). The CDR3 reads CATGTGGSEQYF. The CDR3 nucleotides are TGTGCTACCGGGACAGGGGGTAGTGAGCAGTACTTC.

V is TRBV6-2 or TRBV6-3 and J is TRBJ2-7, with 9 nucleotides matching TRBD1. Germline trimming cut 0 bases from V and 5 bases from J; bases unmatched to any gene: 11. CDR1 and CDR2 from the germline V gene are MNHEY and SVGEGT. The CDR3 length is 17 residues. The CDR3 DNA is TGTGCCAGCAGTTACTCTTTTTCTCCGGGGACAGGGAACGAGCAGTACTTC. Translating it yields CASSYSFSPGTGNEQYF.

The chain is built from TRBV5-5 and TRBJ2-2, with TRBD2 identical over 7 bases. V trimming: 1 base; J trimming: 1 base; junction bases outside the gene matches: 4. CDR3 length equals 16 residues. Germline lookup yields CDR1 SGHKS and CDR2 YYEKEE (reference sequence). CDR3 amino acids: CASSLWAGENTGELFF. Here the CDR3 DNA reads TGTGCCAGCAGCTTGTGGGCGGGGGAGAACACCGGGGAGCTGTTTTTT.

CDR3 sequence reads: CATRDSQETQYF. The CDR3 nucleotides are TGTGCCACCAGGGACTCTCAAGAGACCCAGTACTTC. The chain couples TRBV18 to TRBJ2-5, with a weak D call TRBD2 (6 bases). Deletions cut 10 bases from V and 2 bases from J, with 11 bases between. CDR1 is KGHSH, CDR2 LQKENI, per germline. CDR3 length: 12 amino acids.

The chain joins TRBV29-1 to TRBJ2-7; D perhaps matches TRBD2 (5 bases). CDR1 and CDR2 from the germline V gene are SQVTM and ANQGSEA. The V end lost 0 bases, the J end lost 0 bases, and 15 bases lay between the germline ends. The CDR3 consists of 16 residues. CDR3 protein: CSVEDRPSGTSYEQYF. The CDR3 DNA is TGCAGCGTTGAAGATCGGCCCAGCGGAACCTCCTACGAGCAGTACTTC.

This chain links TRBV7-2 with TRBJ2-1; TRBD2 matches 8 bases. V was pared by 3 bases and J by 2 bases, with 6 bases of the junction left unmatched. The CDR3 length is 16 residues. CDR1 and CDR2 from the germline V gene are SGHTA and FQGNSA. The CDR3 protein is CASSFTLAATYNEQFF. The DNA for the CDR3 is TGTGCCAGCAGCTTTACACTAGCGGCGACCTACAATGAGCAGTTCTTC.

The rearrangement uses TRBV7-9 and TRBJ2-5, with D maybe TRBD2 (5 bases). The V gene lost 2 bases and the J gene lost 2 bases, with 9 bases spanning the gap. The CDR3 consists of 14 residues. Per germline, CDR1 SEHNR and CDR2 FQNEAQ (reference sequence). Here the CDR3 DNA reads TGTGCCAGCAGCTTACTAGAGGGACAAGAGACCCAGTACTTC. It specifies CASSLLEGQETQYF. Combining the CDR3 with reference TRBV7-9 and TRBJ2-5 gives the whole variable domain DTGVSQNPRHKITKRGQNVTFRCDPISEHNRLYWYRQTLGQGPEFLTYFQNEAQLEKSRLLSDRFSAERPKGSFSTLEIQRTEQGDSAMYLCASSLLEGQETQYFGPGTRLLVL.

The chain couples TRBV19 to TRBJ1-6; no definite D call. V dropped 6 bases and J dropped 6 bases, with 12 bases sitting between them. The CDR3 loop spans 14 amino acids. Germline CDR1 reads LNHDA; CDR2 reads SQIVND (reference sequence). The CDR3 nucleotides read TGTGCCAGTAGCCTGCCGGGAATTAATTCACCCCTCCACTTT. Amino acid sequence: CASSLPGINSPLHF.

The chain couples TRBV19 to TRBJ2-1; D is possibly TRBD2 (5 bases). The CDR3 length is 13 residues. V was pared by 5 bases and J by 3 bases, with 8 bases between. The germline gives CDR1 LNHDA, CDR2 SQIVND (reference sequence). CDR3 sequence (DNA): TGTGCCAGTAGTGGACTGTACTACAATGAGCAGTTCTTC. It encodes CASSGLYYNEQFF.